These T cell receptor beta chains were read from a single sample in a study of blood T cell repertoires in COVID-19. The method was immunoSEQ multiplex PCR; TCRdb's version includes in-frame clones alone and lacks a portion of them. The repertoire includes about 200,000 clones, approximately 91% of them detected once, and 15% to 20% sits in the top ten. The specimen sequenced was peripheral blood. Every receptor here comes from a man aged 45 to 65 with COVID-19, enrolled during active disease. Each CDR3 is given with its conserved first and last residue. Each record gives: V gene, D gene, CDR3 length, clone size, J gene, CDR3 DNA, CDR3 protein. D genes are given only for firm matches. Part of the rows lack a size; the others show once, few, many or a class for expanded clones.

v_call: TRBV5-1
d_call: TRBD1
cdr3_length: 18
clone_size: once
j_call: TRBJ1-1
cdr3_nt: TGCGCCAGCAGCAACAACCGGGACAGGGCAGGGATGAACACTGAAGCTTTCTTT
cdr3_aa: CASSNNRDRAGMNTEAFF

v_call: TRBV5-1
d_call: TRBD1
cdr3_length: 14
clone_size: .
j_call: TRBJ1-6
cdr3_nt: TGCGCCAGCAGCCGGGGACAGGGCAACTCACCCCTCCACTTT
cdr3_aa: CASSRGQGNSPLHF

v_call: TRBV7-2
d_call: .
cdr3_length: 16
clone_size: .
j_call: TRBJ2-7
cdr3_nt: TGTGCCAGCAGCTTAGCGCTTGGTACCAGGGGTTACGAGCAGTACTTC
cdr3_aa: CASSLALGTRGYEQYF

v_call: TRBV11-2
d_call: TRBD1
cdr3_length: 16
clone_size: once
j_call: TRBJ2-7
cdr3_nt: TGTGCCAGCAGCCCTCCCGGGACAGTTTATTCCTACGAGCAGTACTTC
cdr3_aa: CASSPPGTVYSYEQYF

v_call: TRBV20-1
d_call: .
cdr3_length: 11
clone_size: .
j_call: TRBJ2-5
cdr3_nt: TGCAGTGCTCAGTACCAAGAGACCCAGTACTTC
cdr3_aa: CSAQYQETQYF

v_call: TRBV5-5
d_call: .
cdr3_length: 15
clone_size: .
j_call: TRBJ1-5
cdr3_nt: TGTGCCAGCAGTTCTCAGGGGATTCTTAGTCAGCCCCAGCATTTT
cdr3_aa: CASSSQGILSQPQHF

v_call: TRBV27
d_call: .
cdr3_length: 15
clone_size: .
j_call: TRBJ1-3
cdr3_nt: TGTGCCAGCAGTCGAGACGGAGCTACTGGAAACACCATATATTTT
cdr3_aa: CASSRDGATGNTIYF

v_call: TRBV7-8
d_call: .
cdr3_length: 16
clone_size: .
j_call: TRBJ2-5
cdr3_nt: TGTGCCAGCAGCTTGGGGGGACTTTCCCTTCAAGAGACCCAGTACTTC
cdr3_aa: CASSLGGLSLQETQYF

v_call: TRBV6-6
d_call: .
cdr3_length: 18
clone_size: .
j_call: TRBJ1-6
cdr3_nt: TGTGCCAGCAGTCCTGAACAGGGAATGGAGTCCTATAATTCACCCCTCCACTTT
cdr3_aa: CASSPEQGMESYNSPLHF

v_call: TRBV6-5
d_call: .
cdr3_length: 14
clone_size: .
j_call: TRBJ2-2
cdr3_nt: TGTGCCAGCAGCCGATCGGGGAGAACCGAGGAGCTGTTTTTT
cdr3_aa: CASSRSGRTEELFF

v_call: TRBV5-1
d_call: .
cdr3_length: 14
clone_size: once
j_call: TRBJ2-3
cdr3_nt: TGCGCCAGCAGCTACCCCCGGGAGAGTAATACGCAGTATTTT
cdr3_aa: CASSYPRESNTQYF

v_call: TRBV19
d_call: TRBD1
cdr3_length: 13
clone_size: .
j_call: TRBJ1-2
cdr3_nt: TGTGCCAGTAGTATGGGACAGGGATTTGGCTACACCTTC
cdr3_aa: CASSMGQGFGYTF

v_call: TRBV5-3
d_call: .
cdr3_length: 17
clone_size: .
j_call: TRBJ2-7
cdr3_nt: TGTGCCAGAAGCTTGGGGCAGGGAATTACCTCCGGTTACGAGCAGTACTTC
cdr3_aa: CARSLGQGITSGYEQYF

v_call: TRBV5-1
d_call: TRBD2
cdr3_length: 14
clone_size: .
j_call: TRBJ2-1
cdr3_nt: TGCGCCAGCAGCCTGCGGGAGGTGGGGAATGAGCAGTTCTTC
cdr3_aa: CASSLREVGNEQFF

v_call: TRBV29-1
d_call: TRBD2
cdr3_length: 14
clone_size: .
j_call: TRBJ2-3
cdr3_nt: TGCAGCGTCCTCCGGAGCGGGAGTGGGGATACGCAGTATTTT
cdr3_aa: CSVLRSGSGDTQYF

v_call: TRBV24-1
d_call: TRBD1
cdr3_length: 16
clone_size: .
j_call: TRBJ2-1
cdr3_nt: TGTGCCACCAGTGATGGGACAGGGGGCGTCTACAATGAGCAGTTCTTC
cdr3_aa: CATSDGTGGVYNEQFF

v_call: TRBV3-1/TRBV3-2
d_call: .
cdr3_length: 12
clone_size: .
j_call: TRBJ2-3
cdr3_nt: TGTGCCAGCAGCCACGGGTCCCCCTCGCAGTATTTT
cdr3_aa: CASSHGSPSQYF

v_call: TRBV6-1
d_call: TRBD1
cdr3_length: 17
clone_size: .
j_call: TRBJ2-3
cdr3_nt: TGTGCCAGCAGTGAAGGCCAAGGGGGCGCGAGGGTCGATACGCAGTATTTT
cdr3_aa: CASSEGQGGARVDTQYF

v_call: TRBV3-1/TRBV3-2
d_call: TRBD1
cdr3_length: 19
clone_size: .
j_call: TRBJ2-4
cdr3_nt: TGTGCCAGCAGCCCCCTGAACTTCACAGGGGCTATAGCCAAAAACATTCAGTACTTC
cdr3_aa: CASSPLNFTGAIAKNIQYF

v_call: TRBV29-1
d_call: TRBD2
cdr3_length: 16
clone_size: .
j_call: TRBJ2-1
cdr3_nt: TGCAGCGCCACGGGACTAGCGGGGACTTCTTCATATGAGCAGTTCTTC
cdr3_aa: CSATGLAGTSSYEQFF

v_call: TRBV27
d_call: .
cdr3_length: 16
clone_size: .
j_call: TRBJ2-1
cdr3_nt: TGTGCCAGCAGTTTATCCCTTACAACAGGGACCCATGAGCAGTTCTTC
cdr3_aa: CASSLSLTTGTHEQFF

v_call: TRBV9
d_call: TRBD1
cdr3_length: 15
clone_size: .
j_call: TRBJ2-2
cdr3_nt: TGTGCCAGCAGCCCCAGGACAGGTGACACCGGGGAGCTGTTTTTT
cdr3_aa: CASSPRTGDTGELFF

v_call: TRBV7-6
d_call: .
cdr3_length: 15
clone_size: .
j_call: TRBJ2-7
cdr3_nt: TGTGCCAGCAGCCGCGCAGGGGCTGTTCCGTACGAGCAGTACTTC
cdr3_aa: CASSRAGAVPYEQYF

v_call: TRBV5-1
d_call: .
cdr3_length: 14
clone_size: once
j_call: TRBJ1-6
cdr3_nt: TGCGCCAGCAGCTTGCTCAGGGATGGTTCACCCCTCCACTTT
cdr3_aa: CASSLLRDGSPLHF

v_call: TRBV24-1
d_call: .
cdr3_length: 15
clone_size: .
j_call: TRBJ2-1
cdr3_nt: TGTGCCACCAGTGATAGGGGAACTTTCTACAATGAGCAGTTCTTC
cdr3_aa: CATSDRGTFYNEQFF

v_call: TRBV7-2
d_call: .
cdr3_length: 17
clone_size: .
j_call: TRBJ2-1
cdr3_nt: TGTGCCAGCAGCTTAGTACCCCCGGGGGTTTACCACAATGAGCAGTTCTTC
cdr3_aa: CASSLVPPGVYHNEQFF

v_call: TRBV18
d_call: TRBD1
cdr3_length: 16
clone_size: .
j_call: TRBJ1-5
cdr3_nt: TGTGCCAGCTCACCACCGACAGGACAGGGGGACCAGCCCCAGCATTTT
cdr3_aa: CASSPPTGQGDQPQHF

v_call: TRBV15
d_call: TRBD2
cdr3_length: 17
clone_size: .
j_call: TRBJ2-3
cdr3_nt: TGTGCCACCAGCATGAATCTGGGACTACCAAGCACAGATACGCAGTATTTT
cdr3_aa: CATSMNLGLPSTDTQYF

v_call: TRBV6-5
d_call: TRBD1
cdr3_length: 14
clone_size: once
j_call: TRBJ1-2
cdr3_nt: TGTGCCAGCTCCCTCGGGACAGCTATTTATGGCTACACCTTC
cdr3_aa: CASSLGTAIYGYTF

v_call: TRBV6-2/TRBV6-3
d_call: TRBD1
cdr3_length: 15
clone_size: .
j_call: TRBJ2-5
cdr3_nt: TGTGCCAGCAGTCGGGACAGGGGATTCCAAGAGACCCAGTACTTC
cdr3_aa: CASSRDRGFQETQYF

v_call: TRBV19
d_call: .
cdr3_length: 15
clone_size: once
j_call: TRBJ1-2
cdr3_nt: TGTGCCAGTAGTATAGATCACGCAGGTTCATATGGCTACACCTTC
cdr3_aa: CASSIDHAGSYGYTF

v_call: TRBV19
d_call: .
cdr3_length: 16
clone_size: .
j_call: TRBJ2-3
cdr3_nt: TGTGCCAGTAGTATGGGAGAAGGGACTAGCACAGATACGCAGTATTTT
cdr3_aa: CASSMGEGTSTDTQYF

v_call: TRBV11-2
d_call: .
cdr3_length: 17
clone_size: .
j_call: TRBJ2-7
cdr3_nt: TGTGCCAGCAGCTTAGGGGCGTTTGGCGGGGTGTCCTACGAGCAGTACTTC
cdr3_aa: CASSLGAFGGVSYEQYF

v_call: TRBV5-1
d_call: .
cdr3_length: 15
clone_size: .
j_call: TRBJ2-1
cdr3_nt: TGCGCCAGCAGCCCTAACAGAGACCCCTACAATGAGCAGTTCTTC
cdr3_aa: CASSPNRDPYNEQFF

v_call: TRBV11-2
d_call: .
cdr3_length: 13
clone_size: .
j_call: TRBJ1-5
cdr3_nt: TGTGCCAGCAGCTTTGGACTCAATCAGCCCCAGCATTTT
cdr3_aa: CASSFGLNQPQHF

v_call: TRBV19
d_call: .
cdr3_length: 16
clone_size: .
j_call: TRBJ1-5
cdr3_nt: TGTGCCAGTAGTATAGATCCAGGCTGGGGGGGTCAGCCCCAGCATTTT
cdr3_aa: CASSIDPGWGGQPQHF

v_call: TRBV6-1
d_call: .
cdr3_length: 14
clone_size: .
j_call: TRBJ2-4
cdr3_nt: TGTGCCAGCACCCATAGGGGAGCCAAAAACATTCAGTACTTC
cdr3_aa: CASTHRGAKNIQYF